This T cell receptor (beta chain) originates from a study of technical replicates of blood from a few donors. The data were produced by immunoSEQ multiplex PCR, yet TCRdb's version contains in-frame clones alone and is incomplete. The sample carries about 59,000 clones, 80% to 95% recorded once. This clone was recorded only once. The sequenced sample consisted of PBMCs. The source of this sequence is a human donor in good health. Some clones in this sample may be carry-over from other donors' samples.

The CDR3 region has the DNA TGTGCCAGCAGCCCCTGGGGCGGGAGGGCTTATTTTGACGAGCAGTACTTC. Protein sequence: CASSPWGGRAYFDEQYF. This sequence joins TRBV7-2 and TRBJ2-7, with TRBD2 matching over 9 bases. Germline lookup yields CDR1 SGHTA and CDR2 FQGNSA. V lost 5 bases and J lost 5; bases outside the gene matches: 16. The CDR3 is 17 residues long.